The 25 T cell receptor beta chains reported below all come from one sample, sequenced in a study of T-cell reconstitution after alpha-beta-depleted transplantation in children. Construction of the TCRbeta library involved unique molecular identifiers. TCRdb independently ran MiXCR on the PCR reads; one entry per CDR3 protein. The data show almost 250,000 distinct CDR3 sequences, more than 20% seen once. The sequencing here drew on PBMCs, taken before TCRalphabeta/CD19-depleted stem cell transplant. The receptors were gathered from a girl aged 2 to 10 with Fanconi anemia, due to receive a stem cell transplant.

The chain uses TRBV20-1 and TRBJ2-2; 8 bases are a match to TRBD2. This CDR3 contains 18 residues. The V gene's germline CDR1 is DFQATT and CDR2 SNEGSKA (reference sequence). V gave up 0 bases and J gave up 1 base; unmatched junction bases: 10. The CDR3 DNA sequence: TGCAGTGCTAGAGATGGACTGGCTAGCGGGCTGAACACCGGGGAGCTGTTTTTT. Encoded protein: CSARDGLASGLNTGELFF.

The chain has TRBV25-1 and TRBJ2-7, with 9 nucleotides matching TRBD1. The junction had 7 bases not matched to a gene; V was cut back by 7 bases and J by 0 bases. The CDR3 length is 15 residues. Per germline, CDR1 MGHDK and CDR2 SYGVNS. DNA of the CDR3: TGTGCCAGCACTCGCGACAGGGGGGGCTCCTACGAGCAGTACTTC. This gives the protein CASTRDRGGSYEQYF.

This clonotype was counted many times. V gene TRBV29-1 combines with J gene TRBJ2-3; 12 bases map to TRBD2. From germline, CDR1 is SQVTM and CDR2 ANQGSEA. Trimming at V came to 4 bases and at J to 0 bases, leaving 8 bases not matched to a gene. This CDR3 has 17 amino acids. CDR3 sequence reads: CSVAPQGTSGSTDTQYF. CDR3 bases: TGCAGCGTTGCCCCTCAAGGGACTAGCGGGAGCACAGATACGCAGTATTTT.

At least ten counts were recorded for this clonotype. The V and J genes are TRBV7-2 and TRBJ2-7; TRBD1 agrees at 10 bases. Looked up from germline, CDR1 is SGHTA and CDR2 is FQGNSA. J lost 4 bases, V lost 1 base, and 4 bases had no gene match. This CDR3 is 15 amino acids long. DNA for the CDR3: TGTGCCAGCAGCTTAGACAGGACAGGGGGATACGAGCAGTACTTC. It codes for CASSLDRTGGYEQYF.

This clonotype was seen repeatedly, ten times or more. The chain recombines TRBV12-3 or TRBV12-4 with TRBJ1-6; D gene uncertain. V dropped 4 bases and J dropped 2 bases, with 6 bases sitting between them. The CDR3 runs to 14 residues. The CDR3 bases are TGTGCCAGCAGTTCCGGAGCCTATAATTCACCCCTCCACTTT. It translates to CASSSGAYNSPLHF.

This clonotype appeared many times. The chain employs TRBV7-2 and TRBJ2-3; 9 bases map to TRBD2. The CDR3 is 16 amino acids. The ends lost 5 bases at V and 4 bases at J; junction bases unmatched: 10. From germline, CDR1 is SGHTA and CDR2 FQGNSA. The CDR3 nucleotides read TGTGCCAGCAGCCGGCAGCGGGGGGCGGGGGCAGATACGCAGTATTTT. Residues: CASSRQRGAGADTQYF.

The CDR3 region is CSVGKGYEQYF. The CDR3 DNA is TGCAGCGTTGGTAAGGGTTACGAGCAGTACTTC. The chain combines TRBV29-1 with TRBJ2-7; D unresolved. The CDR3 loop spans 11 amino acids. V was cut by 4 bases and J by 4 bases, with 8 bases left in between. From germline, CDR1 is SQVTM and CDR2 ANQGSEA.

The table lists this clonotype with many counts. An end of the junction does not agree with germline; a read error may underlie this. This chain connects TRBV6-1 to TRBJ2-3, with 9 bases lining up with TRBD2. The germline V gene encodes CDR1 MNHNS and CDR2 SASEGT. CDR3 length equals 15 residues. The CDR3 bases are TGTGCCAGCAGTCAAGCGGGGGGCCGGGCAGATACGCAGTATTTT. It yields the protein CASSQAGGRADTQYF.

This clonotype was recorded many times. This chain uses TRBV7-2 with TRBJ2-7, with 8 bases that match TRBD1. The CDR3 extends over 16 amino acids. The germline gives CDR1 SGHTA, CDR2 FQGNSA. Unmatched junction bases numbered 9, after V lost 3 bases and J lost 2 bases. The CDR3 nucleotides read TGTGCCAGCAGCTTTGTGCCCGGACAGGGTGCCTACGAGCAGTACTTC. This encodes CASSFVPGQGAYEQYF. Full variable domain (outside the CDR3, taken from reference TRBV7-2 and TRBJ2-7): GAGVSQSPSNKVTEKGKDVELRCDPISGHTALYWYRQSLGQGLEFLIYFQGNSAPDKSGLPSDRFSAERTGGSVSTLTIQRTQQEDSAVYLCASSFVPGQGAYEQYFGPGTRLTVT.

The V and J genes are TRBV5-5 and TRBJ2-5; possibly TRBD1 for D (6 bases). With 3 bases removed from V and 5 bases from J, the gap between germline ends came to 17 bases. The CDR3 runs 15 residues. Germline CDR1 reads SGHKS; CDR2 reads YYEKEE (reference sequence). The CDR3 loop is CASSSPTGLGETQYF. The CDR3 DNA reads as TGTGCCAGCAGCTCCCCTACAGGGCTGGGGGAGACCCAGTACTTC.

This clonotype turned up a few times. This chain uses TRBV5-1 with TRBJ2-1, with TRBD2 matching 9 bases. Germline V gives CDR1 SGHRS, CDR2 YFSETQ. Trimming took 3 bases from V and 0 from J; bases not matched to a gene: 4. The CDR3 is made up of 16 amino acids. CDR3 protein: CASSSDSGGSYNEQFF. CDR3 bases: TGCGCCAGCAGCTCCGATAGCGGGGGCTCCTACAATGAGCAGTTCTTC.

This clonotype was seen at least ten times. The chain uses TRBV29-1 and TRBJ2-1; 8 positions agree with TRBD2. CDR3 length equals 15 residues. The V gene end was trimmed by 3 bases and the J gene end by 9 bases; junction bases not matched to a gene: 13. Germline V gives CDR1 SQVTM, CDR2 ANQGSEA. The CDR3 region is CSVDLFERESSEQFF. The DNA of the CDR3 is TGCAGCGTTGACTTATTTGAGCGGGAGTCCAGTGAGCAGTTCTTC.

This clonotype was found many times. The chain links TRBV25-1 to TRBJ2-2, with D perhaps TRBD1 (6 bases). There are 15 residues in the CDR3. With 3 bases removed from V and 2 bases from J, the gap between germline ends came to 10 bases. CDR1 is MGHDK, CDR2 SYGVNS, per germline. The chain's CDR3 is CASSEDSFNTGELFF. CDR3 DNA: TGTGCCAGCAGTGAGGACAGCTTCAACACCGGGGAGCTGTTTTTT.

CDR3 in amino acids: CASSLPGPTLYNEQFF. CDR3 DNA: TGTGCCAGTAGTCTCCCCGGGCCTACTCTTTACAATGAGCAGTTCTTC. The chain has TRBV19 and TRBJ2-1, with unresolved D. CDR1 is LNHDA and CDR2 is SQIVND in the germline V gene (reference sequence). V was cut by 5 bases and J by 4 bases, with 18 bases left in between. This CDR3 comprises 16 residues.

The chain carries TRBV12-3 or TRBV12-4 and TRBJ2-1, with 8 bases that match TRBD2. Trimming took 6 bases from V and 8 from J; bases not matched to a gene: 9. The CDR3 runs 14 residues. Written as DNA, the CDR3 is TGTGCCAGCAGATCAAGCGGGAGCTTCGATGAGCAGTTCTTC. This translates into CASRSSGSFDEQFF.

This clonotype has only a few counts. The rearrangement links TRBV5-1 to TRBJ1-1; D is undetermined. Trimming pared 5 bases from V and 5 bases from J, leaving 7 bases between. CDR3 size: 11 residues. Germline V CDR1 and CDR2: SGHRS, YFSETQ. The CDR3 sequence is CASRENTEAFF. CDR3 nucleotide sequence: TGCGCCAGCAGGGAAAATACTGAAGCTTTCTTT.

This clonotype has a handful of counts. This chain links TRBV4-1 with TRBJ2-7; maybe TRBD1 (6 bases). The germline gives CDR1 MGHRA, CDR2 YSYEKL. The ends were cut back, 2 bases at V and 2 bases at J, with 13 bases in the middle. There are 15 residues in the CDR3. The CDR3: CASSQTGTRTYEQYF. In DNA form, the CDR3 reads TGCGCCAGCAGCCAAACCGGGACAAGGACCTACGAGCAGTACTTC.

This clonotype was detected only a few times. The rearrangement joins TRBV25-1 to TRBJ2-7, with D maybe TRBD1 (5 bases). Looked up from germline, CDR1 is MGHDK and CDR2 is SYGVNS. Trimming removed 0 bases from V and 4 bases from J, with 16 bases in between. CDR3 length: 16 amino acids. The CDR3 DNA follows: TGTGCCAGCAGTGAATATATTGTAGGGGCAGGATACGAGCAGTACTTC. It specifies CASSEYIVGAGYEQYF.

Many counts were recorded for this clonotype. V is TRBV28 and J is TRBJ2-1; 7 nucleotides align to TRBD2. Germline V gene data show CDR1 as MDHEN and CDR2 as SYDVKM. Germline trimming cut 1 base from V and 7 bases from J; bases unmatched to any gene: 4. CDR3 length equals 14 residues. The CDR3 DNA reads TGTGCCAGCAGTTTATACGCGGGAGAGAATGAGCAGTTCTTC. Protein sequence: CASSLYAGENEQFF.

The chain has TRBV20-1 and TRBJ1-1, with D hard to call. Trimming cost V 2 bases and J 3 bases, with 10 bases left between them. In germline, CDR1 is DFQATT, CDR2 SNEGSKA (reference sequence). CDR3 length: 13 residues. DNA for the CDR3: TGCAGTGCTAGATTGGCCTTGGACACTGAAGCTTTCTTT. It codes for CSARLALDTEAFF.

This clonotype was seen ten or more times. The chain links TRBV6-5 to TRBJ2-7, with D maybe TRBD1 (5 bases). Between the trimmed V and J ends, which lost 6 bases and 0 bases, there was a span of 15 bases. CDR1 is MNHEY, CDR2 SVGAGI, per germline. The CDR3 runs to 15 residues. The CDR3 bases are TGTGCCAGCAGCCTCCACGACAGTATCTCCTACGAGCAGTACTTC. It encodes CASSLHDSISYEQYF.

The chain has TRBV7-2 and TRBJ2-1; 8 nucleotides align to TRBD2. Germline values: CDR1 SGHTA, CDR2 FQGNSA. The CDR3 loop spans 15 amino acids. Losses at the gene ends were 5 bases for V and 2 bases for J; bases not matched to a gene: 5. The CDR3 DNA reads TGTGCCAGCAGCCGTGGACTAGCTACCTACAATGAGCAGTTCTTC. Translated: CASSRGLATYNEQFF.

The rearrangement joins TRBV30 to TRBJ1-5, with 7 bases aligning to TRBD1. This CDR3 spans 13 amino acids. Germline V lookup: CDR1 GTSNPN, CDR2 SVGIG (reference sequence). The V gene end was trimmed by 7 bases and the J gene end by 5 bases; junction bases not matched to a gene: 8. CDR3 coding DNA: TGTGCCTCCCGGGACAGTTTCCATCAGCCCCAGCATTTT. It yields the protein CASRDSFHQPQHF.

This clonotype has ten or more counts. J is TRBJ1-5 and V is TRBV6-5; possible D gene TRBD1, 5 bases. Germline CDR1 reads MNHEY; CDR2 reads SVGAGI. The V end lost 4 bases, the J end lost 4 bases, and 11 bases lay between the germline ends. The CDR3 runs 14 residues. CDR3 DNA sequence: TGTGCCAGCAGTTCACAGGCGTTTAATCAGCCCCAGCATTTT. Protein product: CASSSQAFNQPQHF.

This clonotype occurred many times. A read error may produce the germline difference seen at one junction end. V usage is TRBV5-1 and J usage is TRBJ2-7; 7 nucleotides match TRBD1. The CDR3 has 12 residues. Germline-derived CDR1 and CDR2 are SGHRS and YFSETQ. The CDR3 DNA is TGTGCCAGCAGCCGGGACAGCTACGAGCAGTACTTC. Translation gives CASSRDSYEQYF.